This entry lists 17 T cell receptor beta chains sequenced from one sample in a study of regulatory T cells in long-lasting Graves disease. To make TCR beta libraries, researchers used iRepertoire HTBI primers and Arm-PCR of CDR3 regions. TCRdb re-analysed the multiplex PCR reads in MiXCR, keeping a single row per CDR3 protein. Of 600,000 to 650,000 distinct CDR3 sequences listed, 16% were seen once; the top ten hold around a sixth. Sample time point: newly diagnosed GD, antithyroid drugs for less than 3 months. Generation of the TCR library employed RNA extracted from PBMCs. Separately, the same data were catalogued under a study of T cells in Graves' hyperthyroidism and ophthalmopathy.

The sample in question was peripheral blood mononuclear cells (PBMCs), obtained at new diagnosis, from a patient treated with antithyroid drugs. Receptors were obtained from a woman aged 25 to 39 with Graves disease.

On this clonotype: A far larger clone lies a single base away; this is likely a read error. This chain links TRBV5-5 with TRBJ2-1; 8 positions match TRBD2. This CDR3 region has 14 residues. Germline lookup yields CDR1 SGHKS and CDR2 YYEKEE (reference sequence). V shed 9 bases and J 7 bases; nucleotides not matched to a gene: 12. CDR3 amino acids: CAISILAGGNEQFF. The CDR3 DNA follows: TGTGCCATCAGTATTCTAGCGGGCGGGAATGAGCAGTTCTTC.

J is TRBJ1-1 and V is TRBV20-1; D call uncertain. Germline-derived CDR1 and CDR2 are DFQATT and SNEGSKA (reference sequence). The CDR3 is 13 amino acids. Trimming removed 1 base from V and 1 base from J, with 7 bases in between. The DNA of the CDR3 is TGCAGTGCTAGAGTCCAGGAGAACACTGAAGCTTTCTTT. This sequence encodes CSARVQENTEAFF.

The V gene is TRBV5-1, the J gene TRBJ2-2; either TRBD1 or TRBD2 may fit D (5 bases each). The V gene lost 0 bases and the J gene lost 4 bases, with 7 bases spanning the gap. The CDR3 spans 14 residues. Germline loops: CDR1 SGHRS, CDR2 YFSETQ. DNA for the CDR3: TGCGCCAGCAGCTTGGATGGGGGCACCGGGGAGCTGTTTTTT. Encoded protein: CASSLDGGTGELFF.

This clonotype was observed at least ten times. This sequence joins TRBV29-1 and TRBJ2-1; 9 positions match TRBD2. Germline V lookup: CDR1 SQVTM, CDR2 ANQGSEA. The CDR3 has 19 amino acids. V was clipped by 0 bases and J by 1 base; unmatched bases: 13. CDR3 region: CSVEDGGRAWLRSYNEQFF. The CDR3 DNA reads as TGCAGCGTTGAAGACGGCGGGAGGGCGTGGTTAAGGTCCTACAATGAGCAGTTCTTC.

This clonotype was counted many times. The rearrangement joins TRBV20-1 to TRBJ1-1; 7 bases are a match to TRBD1. CDR1 and CDR2 (germline): DFQATT, SNEGSKA (reference sequence). V was pared by 0 bases and J by 5 bases, with 9 bases of the junction left unmatched. The CDR3 is 15 residues long. This CDR3 reads CSARDPGQTVTEAFF. The CDR3 DNA sequence: TGCAGTGCTAGAGATCCGGGACAGACGGTTACTGAAGCTTTCTTT.

Only a few counts were recorded for this clonotype. This chain joins TRBV2 and TRBJ1-1; 7 positions agree with TRBD1. CDR1 is SNHLY, CDR2 FYNNEI, per germline. The CDR3 has 13 residues. V was pared by 6 bases and J by 2 bases, with 3 bases of the junction left unmatched. CDR3 region: CASRTGFNTEAFF. Here the CDR3 DNA reads TGTGCCAGCAGGACAGGGTTTAACACTGAAGCTTTCTTT.

This chain links TRBV6-9 with TRBJ2-7; D is undetermined. Germline-derived CDR1 and CDR2 are MNHGY and SVAAGI. The CDR3 is 13 amino acids. Between the trimmed V and J ends, which lost 3 bases and 3 bases, there was a span of 9 bases. The DNA for the CDR3 is TGTGCCAGCAGTTACGCTCGTAGCTACGAGCAGTACTTC. It codes for CASSYARSYEQYF.

As concerns this clonotype: Possible read error: a much larger clone is one base away. The chain combines TRBV6-1 with TRBJ1-1; D call uncertain. The germline V gene encodes CDR1 MNHNS and CDR2 SASEGT. With 6 bases removed from V and 3 bases from J, the gap between germline ends came to 17 bases. The CDR3 is 15 residues long. CDR3 sequence (DNA): TGTGCCAGCAGCCTCCGCGCAGCGGCGTACACTGAAGCTTTCTTT. Translating gives CASSLRAAAYTEAFF.

This sequence joins TRBV14 and TRBJ1-1; D not certain. V lost 2 bases and J 1 base, leaving 14 bases between the germline ends. The germline V gene has CDR1 SGHDN and CDR2 FVKESK. The CDR3 extends over 16 amino acids. The CDR3 region is CASSQQTPVTNTEAFF. The CDR3 DNA sequence: TGTGCCAGCAGCCAACAGACGCCAGTGACGAACACTGAAGCTTTCTTT.

This clonotype was seen a few times. The chain links TRBV14 to TRBJ2-7; 10 bases line up with TRBD1. The V gene end was trimmed by 7 bases and the J gene end by 4 bases; junction bases not matched to a gene: 7. From germline, CDR1 is SGHDN and CDR2 FVKESK. The CDR3 totals 14 residues. CDR3 nucleotide sequence: TGTGCCAGCAATACAAGGACAGGGGGTTACGAGCAGTACTTC. Amino acids: CASNTRTGGYEQYF.

This clonotype was counted ten times or more. The chain is built from TRBV5-1 and TRBJ2-1; 14 bases match TRBD2. V lost 4 bases to trimming and J lost 8 bases; unmatched junction nucleotides: 8. Germline assignment: CDR1 SGHRS and CDR2 YFSETQ. The CDR3 has 16 amino acids. This CDR3 reads CASSVGTSGRVYEQFF. DNA for the CDR3: TGCGCCAGCAGCGTCGGGACTAGCGGGAGAGTCTATGAGCAGTTCTTC.

J is TRBJ2-7 and V is TRBV30; 7 positions agree with TRBD2. Germline V gene sequence: CDR1 GTSNPN, CDR2 SVGIG (reference sequence). There are 13 residues in the CDR3. Trimming took 8 bases from V and 0 from J; bases not matched to a gene: 7. This CDR3 is CAAGSGFSYEQYF. The CDR3 nucleotides are TGTGCCGCGGGTAGCGGGTTCTCCTACGAGCAGTACTTC.

This clonotype was counted many times. The DNA for the CDR3 is TGTGCCAGCAGCCTAGGGACTAGCGGGAGAAGGGATAATGAGCAGTTCTTC. Translated: CASSLGTSGRRDNEQFF. The V call is TRBV7-9, the J call TRBJ2-1; the match to TRBD2 covers 14 bases. The V and J ends lost 5 bases and 7 bases, in that order; junction bases with no gene match: 10. Per the germline V gene, CDR1 is SEHNR and CDR2 is FQNEAQ (reference sequence). The CDR3 sequence is 17 residues long.

This clonotype was counted between two and nine times. The chain carries TRBV20-1 and TRBJ2-7, with a tentative D call TRBD1 (6 bases). Trimming removed 4 bases at V and 7 bases at J, with 14 bases between. Per the germline V gene, CDR1 is DFQATT and CDR2 is SNEGSKA (reference sequence). This CDR3 comprises 12 residues. The DNA of the CDR3 is TGCAGTGCTAACAGGGCTATGGAAGAGCAGTACTTC. As protein: CSANRAMEEQYF.

Points on this clonotype: The junction and the germline gene differ at one end; a read error may be behind it. The V gene is TRBV30, the J gene TRBJ2-2; perhaps TRBD1 as D (6 bases). There are 14 residues in the CDR3. CDR1 and CDR2 (germline): GTSNPN, SVGIG (reference sequence). The CDR3 protein is CARSVGQNTGELFF. For the CDR3, the DNA is TGTGCCCGGAGTGTGGGACAAAACACCGGGGAGCTGTTTTTT.

This clonotype has more than one count but fewer than ten. The chain is built from TRBV6-5 and TRBJ1-2, with a possible D match to TRBD1 (6 bases). V lost 0 bases and J lost 4, with 12 bases in between. The CDR3 contains 15 residues. Germline values: CDR1 MNHEY, CDR2 SVGAGI. The CDR3 sequence: CASSYSRGASYGYTF. CDR3 sequence (DNA): TGTGCCAGCAGTTACTCGAGGGGGGCGTCCTATGGCTACACCTTC.

This clonotype was counted at least ten times. The chain couples TRBV27 to TRBJ2-3, with a possible D match to TRBD1 (5 bases). V was shortened by 3 bases and J by 6 bases, with 16 bases between the two germline ends. The length of the CDR3 is 15 residues. CDR1 MNHEY and CDR2 SMNVEV come from the germline V gene (reference sequence). CDR3 sequence (DNA): TGTGCCAGCAGTTTGAGTGGAATCAACAGGGATACGCAGTATTTT. Protein product: CASSLSGINRDTQYF.